The clone carrying this T cell receptor (beta chain) was detected a few times. These data come from a study of T cells in Graves' hyperthyroidism and ophthalmopathy. This CDR3 has 13 residues. Trimming removed 3 bases from V and 5 bases from J, with 11 bases in between. Germline CDR1 and CDR2: MDHEN and SYDVKM. From RNA transcripts, TCR beta CDR3 regions were amplified. The TCR CDR3 was amplified in a first-round RT-PCR using the HTBI primer set. From the multiplex PCR reads, TCRdb called clonotypes with MiXCR, one entry per CDR3 protein. The sample records fewer than 400,000 distinct CDR3 sequences, roughly 15% being singletons. The study defined stable Graves' hyperthyroidism as no ophthalmopathy progression within 18 months.

This clonotype originated in a man under 40 with Graves' hyperthyroidism. The sequencing sample was made of blood. The J gene is TRBJ2-7, the V gene TRBV28, with D unresolved. CDR3 nucleotide sequence: TGTGCCAGCAGTTTCTGGGGTCTCGACGAGCAGTACTTC. Translation: CASSFWGLDEQYF.